The entry below gives a single TCR beta chain sequence along with its context. CDR1 is LNHDA and CDR2 is SQIVND in the germline V gene (reference sequence). This CDR3 region has 20 residues. Trimming pared 2 bases from V and 4 bases from J, leaving 28 bases between. The source of the sample is a study of blood T cell repertoires in COVID-19. The assay was immunoSEQ multiplex PCR, and TCRdb's table has in-frame clones only and misses some. The sample holds about 490,000 clones; approximately 85% are singletons and the top ten take roughly 3.1%. The sample was peripheral blood. The rearrangement uses TRBV19 and TRBJ2-3; weak D call: TRBD2 (6 bases). The clonotype originates from a human donor in a cohort sampled during active COVID-19. CDR3 sequence: CASSIKSGRTGAGSPDTQYF. DNA of the CDR3: TGTGCCAGTAGTATAAAATCCGGTCGAACGGGAGCCGGGAGTCCAGATACGCAGTATTTT.